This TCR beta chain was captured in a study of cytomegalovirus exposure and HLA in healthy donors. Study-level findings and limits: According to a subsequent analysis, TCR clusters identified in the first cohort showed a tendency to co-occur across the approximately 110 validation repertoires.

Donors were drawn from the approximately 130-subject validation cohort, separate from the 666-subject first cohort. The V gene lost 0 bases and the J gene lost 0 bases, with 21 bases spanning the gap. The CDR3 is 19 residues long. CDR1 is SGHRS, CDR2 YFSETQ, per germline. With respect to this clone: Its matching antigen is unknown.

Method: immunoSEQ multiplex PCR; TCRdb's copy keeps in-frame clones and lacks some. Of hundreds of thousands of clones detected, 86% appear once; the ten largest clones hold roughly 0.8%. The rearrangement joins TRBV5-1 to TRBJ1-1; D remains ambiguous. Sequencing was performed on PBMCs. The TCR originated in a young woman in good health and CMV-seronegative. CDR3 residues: CASSLGPPGLGRVNTEAFF. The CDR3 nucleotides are TGCGCCAGCAGCTTGGGGCCGCCGGGCCTCGGGAGGGTGAACACTGAAGCTTTCTTT.